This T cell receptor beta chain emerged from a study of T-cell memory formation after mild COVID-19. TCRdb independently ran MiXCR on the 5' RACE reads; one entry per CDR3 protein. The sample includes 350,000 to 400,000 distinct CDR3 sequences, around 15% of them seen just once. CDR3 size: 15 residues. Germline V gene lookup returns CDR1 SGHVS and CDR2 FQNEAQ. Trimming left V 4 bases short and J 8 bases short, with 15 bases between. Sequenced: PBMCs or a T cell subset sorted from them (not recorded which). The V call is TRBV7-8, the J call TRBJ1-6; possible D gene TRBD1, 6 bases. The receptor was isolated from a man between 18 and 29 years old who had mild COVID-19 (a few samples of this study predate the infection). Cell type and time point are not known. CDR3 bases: TGTGCCAGCAGCTCTCAGGGGCCCGAAGATTCACCCCTCCACTTT. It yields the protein CASSSQGPEDSPLHF.